One and the same sample provided the 21 T cell receptor beta chains below, sequenced in a study of shared clonotypes between healthy human individuals. The method was immunoSEQ multiplex PCR; TCRdb's version includes in-frame clones alone and lacks a portion of them. The top ten clones hold 0.3% to 0.45% of a sample with about 2.3 million clones, under 95% of them seen once. Specimen: naive CD4+ T cells from PBMCs. Subset indicated: CD45RA+ positively selected. These receptors all stem from a young man in good health. Some clones in this sample may be carry-over from other donors' samples.

The rearrangement joins TRBV15 to TRBJ2-7; the D call may be TRBD1 or TRBD2 (5 bases each). Germline values: CDR1 LNHNV, CDR2 YYDKDF (reference sequence). This CDR3 contains 14 residues. V dropped 8 bases and J dropped 4 bases, with 18 bases sitting between them. Here the CDR3 DNA reads TGTGCCACCCCACCCCCGGGGACGGGTTACGAGCAGTACTTC. It encodes CATPPPGTGYEQYF.

With respect to this clone: The identical CDR3 is also encoded by other nucleotide sequences in the sample. This chain links TRBV28 with TRBJ2-1; D not certain. Germline V gene lookup returns CDR1 MDHEN and CDR2 SYDVKM. This CDR3 is built from 14 residues. V was trimmed by 3 bases and J by 1 base, leaving 7 bases between them. The CDR3 sequence: CASSLLGSYNEQFF. CDR3 DNA: TGTGCCAGCAGTTTGTTAGGATCCTACAATGAGCAGTTCTTC.

DNA of the CDR3: TGTGCCATCAGGGCGGGACTAACTAGCACAGATACGCAGTATTTT. This sequence encodes CAIRAGLTSTDTQYF. The chain joins TRBV10-3 to TRBJ2-3; 7 nucleotides agree with TRBD2. Germline V gene data show CDR1 as ENHRY and CDR2 as SYGVKD. V lost 6 bases, J lost 0 bases, and 6 bases stayed unmatched. The CDR3 is 15 amino acids.

This chain connects TRBV11-2 to TRBJ2-7; D is unclear. Trimming stripped 4 bases from V and 4 bases from J, with 17 bases between. This CDR3 region has 15 residues. Per germline, CDR1 SGHAT and CDR2 FQNNGV. The CDR3 spells CASSSPYLGFYEQYF. DNA of the CDR3: TGTGCCAGCAGCTCGCCTTATTTAGGTTTTTACGAGCAGTACTTC.

This rearrangement joins TRBV29-1 to TRBJ1-1, with D tentatively TRBD1 (5 bases). The germline V gene has CDR1 SQVTM and CDR2 ANQGSEA. This CDR3 contains 13 residues. Between the trimmed V and J ends, which lost 1 base and 2 bases, there was a span of 8 bases. For the CDR3, the DNA is TGCAGCGTTGAAGGGACATACAACACTGAAGCTTTCTTT. Translation gives CSVEGTYNTEAFF.

The V gene is TRBV5-6, the J gene TRBJ1-2, with unresolved D. V was cut by 1 base and J by 3 bases, with 4 bases left in between. CDR3 size: 12 residues. CDR1 is SGHDT, CDR2 YYEEEE, per germline. CDR3 sequence (DNA): TGTGCCAGCAGCTTGTTGGACTATGGCTACACCTTC. This gives the protein CASSLLDYGYTF.

Details on this clone: The sample carries other DNA sequences with the same CDR3. The genes are TRBV5-1 and TRBJ2-7; 11 bases agree with TRBD2. The junction had 5 bases not matched to a gene; V was cut back by 4 bases and J by 2 bases. The CDR3 has 15 amino acids. The germline CDR1 and CDR2 sequences are SGHRS and YFSETQ. DNA of the CDR3: TGCGCCAGCAGCCTGGGACTAGCGGACCCCTACGAGCAGTACTTC. The encoded protein is CASSLGLADPYEQYF.

The chain employs TRBV5-1 and TRBJ2-1; D unresolved. V was pared by 3 bases and J by 2 bases, with 15 bases between. The germline CDR1 and CDR2 sequences are SGHRS and YFSETQ. The CDR3 covers 16 residues. The CDR3 DNA follows: TGCGCCAGCAGCTCGTCGTCTAGATCTACCTACAATGAGCAGTTCTTC. It yields the protein CASSSSSRSTYNEQFF. Filled out from reference TRBV5-1 and TRBJ2-1, the complete variable domain reads KAGVTQTPRYLIKTRGQQVTLSCSPISGHRSVSWYQQTPGQGLQFLFEYFSETQRNKGNFPGRFSGRQFSNSRSEMNVSTLELGDSALYLCASSSSSRSTYNEQFFGPGTRLTVL.

The V gene is TRBV28, the J gene TRBJ2-7; TRBD2 agrees at 10 bases. The CDR3 consists of 17 residues. Germline-derived CDR1 and CDR2 are MDHEN and SYDVKM. V lost 4 bases, J lost 6 bases, and 15 bases stayed unmatched. CDR3 amino acids: CASSSPQTLAGEGEQYF. The CDR3 DNA reads as TGTGCCAGCAGTTCACCCCAAACCCTAGCGGGAGAAGGCGAGCAGTACTTC.

A remark on this clone: Other DNA sequences from this sample encode an identical CDR3 as well. The chain employs TRBV6-5 and TRBJ2-1; D unclear. The germline gives CDR1 MNHEY, CDR2 SVGAGI. The CDR3 loop spans 11 amino acids. V was pared by 5 bases and J by 4 bases, with 3 bases between. CDR3 sequence reads: CASSLYNEQFF. CDR3 in DNA: TGTGCCAGCAGTCTGTACAATGAGCAGTTCTTC.

In its sample, this clone was seen once. V is TRBV7-6 and J is TRBJ2-5; D unclear. Germline V gives CDR1 SGHVS, CDR2 FNYEAQ. V was cut by 8 bases and J by 4 bases, with 5 bases left in between. This CDR3 has 10 amino acids. As DNA, the CDR3 is TGTGCCAGCGGTTCAGAGACCCAGTACTTC. It codes for CASGSETQYF.

This clone has a single count. The CDR3 coding sequence is TGTGCCAGCAGCTTAGACGGACAGTCCTCCTACGAGCAGTACTTC. Its translation: CASSLDGQSSYEQYF. The chain joins TRBV11-2 to TRBJ2-7; weak D call: TRBD1 (6 bases). The CDR3 runs to 15 residues. V was clipped by 0 bases and J by 0 bases, with 9 bases between them. Germline V lookup: CDR1 SGHAT, CDR2 FQNNGV.

The chain combines TRBV7-9 with TRBJ1-5; the D gene is possibly TRBD1 (5 bases). This CDR3 is built from 13 residues. CDR1 SEHNR and CDR2 FQNEAQ come from the germline V gene (reference sequence). The V gene lost 0 bases and the J gene lost 8 bases, with 8 bases spanning the gap. The CDR3 bases are TGTGCCAGCAGCTTAGCGGGGCGTGAGCCCCAGCATTTT. Translating it yields CASSLAGREPQHF.

V gene TRBV7-2 combines with J gene TRBJ2-5; TRBD1 matches 9 bases. The CDR3 has 12 residues. CDR1 SGHTA and CDR2 FQGNSA come from the germline V gene. V trimming: 6 bases; J trimming: 5 bases; junction bases outside the gene matches: 1. The CDR3 region is CASRDRGETQYF. The DNA of the CDR3 is TGTGCCAGCAGGGACAGGGGTGAGACCCAGTACTTC.

The chain is built from TRBV7-9 and TRBJ1-2, with D possibly matching TRBD1 (6 bases). The ends were cut back, 1 base at V and 7 bases at J, with 10 bases in the middle. This CDR3 spans 13 amino acids. CDR1 and CDR2 (germline): SEHNR, FQNEAQ (reference sequence). The CDR3 sequence: CASSLEGGTGYTF. The CDR3, as DNA: TGTGCCAGCAGCTTAGAGGGGGGAACTGGCTACACCTTC.

The chain employs TRBV21-1 and TRBJ2-3; the D call TRBD1 from the table was never checked on the DNA. TRBV21-1 is a pseudogene segment. The CDR3 is 14 amino acids. CDR3 protein: CASSWPPGTDTQYF. The DNA of the CDR3 is TGTGCCAGCAGTTGGCCCCCAGGGACAGATACGCAGTATTTT.

Of note for this clone: Other DNA sequences in the sample encode the same CDR3. This chain links TRBV6-5 with TRBJ1-5, with 7 bases fitting TRBD1. Germline V gene lookup returns CDR1 MNHEY and CDR2 SVGAGI. V was pared by 2 bases and J by 2 bases, with 3 bases of the junction left unmatched. The CDR3 is 15 residues long. The CDR3 loop reads CASSYRQGGNQPQHF. The CDR3 DNA is TGTGCCAGCAGTTACCGACAGGGAGGCAATCAGCCCCAGCATTTT.

The CDR3 sequence is CASSRRRGMAYNEQFF. The DNA of the CDR3 is TGTGCCAGCAGCCGACGACGAGGGATGGCCTACAATGAGCAGTTCTTC. The chain carries TRBV4-2 and TRBJ2-1; weak D call: TRBD2 (5 bases). Trimming shortened V by 4 bases and J by 2 bases, and 15 bases separated the two germline ends. Germline-derived CDR1 and CDR2 are LGHNA and YNFKEQ. The CDR3 spans 16 residues.

The V gene is TRBV29-1, the J gene TRBJ2-7; TRBD1 matches 8 bases. The CDR3 length is 11 residues. The ends lost 8 bases at V and 4 bases at J; junction bases unmatched: 4. Germline V gives CDR1 SQVTM, CDR2 ANQGSEA. CDR3 amino acids: CSTRQGYEQYF. As DNA, the CDR3 is TGCAGCACCAGACAGGGGTACGAGCAGTACTTC.

This chain uses TRBV28 with TRBJ1-2; the D is unclear. V lost 5 bases, J lost 7 bases, and 11 bases lay in between. The CDR3 runs to 12 residues. Looked up from germline, CDR1 is MDHEN and CDR2 is SYDVKM. The CDR3 nucleotides are TGTGCCAGCAGTACCCCCGGACCTGGCTACACCTTC. Translation: CASSTPGPGYTF.

The gene calls are TRBV11-2 and TRBJ1-3; unclear D gene. Trimming cost V 1 base and J 0 bases, with 10 bases left between them. CDR1 is SGHAT and CDR2 is FQNNGV in the germline V gene. There are 16 residues in the CDR3. CDR3 sequence reads: CASSLGLIPSGNTIYF. The CDR3 nucleotides are TGTGCCAGCAGCTTAGGGCTCATACCCTCTGGAAACACCATATATTTT. Full variable domain (remainder filled in from reference TRBV11-2 and TRBJ1-3): EAGVAQSPRYKIIEKRQSVAFWCNPISGHATLYWYQQILGQGPKLLIQFQNNGVVDDSQLPKDRFSAERLKGVDSTLKIQPAKLEDSAVYLCASSLGLIPSGNTIYFGEGSWLTVV.